This T cell receptor beta chain was identified in a study of blood T cells in healthy people across ages. In the study overall: Template switching caught about one barcoded beta molecule for each two T cells.

General observations from the study: Naive and antigen-experienced cells were not separated, limiting conclusive comparison.

A minimum of 7 million PBMCs was isolated per sample. Per sample, at least 5.5 micrograms of total RNA were extracted. Worth noting for this clonotype: The antigen is not known.

V was clipped by 1 base and J by 4 bases, with 12 bases between them. The length of the CDR3 is 14 residues. Germline V gene sequence: CDR1 SGHRS, CDR2 YFSETQ. PCR was performed a second time for about 7 to 12 cycles using a sample-barcoded 5' primer and a J-beta primer mix. One entry per CDR3 protein, called by TCRdb with MiXCR from the 5' RACE reads. The table lists roughly 680,000 distinct CDR3 sequences, about half of them singletons, with 30% to 35% in the top ten. The chain recombines TRBV5-1 with TRBJ2-7; D uncertain. The TCR comes from an older woman in good health. Sequenced input: blood. CDR3 amino acids: CASSLSQEFYEQYF. In DNA, the CDR3 is TGCGCCAGCAGCTTGAGCCAGGAGTTTTACGAGCAGTACTTC.